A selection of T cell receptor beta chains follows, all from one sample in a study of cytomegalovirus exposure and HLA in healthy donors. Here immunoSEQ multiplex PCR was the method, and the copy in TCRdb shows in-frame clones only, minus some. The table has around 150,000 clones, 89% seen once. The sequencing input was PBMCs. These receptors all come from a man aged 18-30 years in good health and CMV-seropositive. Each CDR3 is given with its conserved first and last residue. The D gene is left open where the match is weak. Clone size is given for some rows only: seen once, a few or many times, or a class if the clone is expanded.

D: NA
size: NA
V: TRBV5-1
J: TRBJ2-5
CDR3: CASSLAGPRESQYF
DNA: TGCGCCAGCAGCTTGGCGGGCCCACGGGAGAGCCAGTACTTC

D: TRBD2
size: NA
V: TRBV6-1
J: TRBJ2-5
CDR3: CATSGVFQETQYF
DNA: TGTGCCACTAGCGGAGTCTTCCAAGAGACCCAGTACTTC

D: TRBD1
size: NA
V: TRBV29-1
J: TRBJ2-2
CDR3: CSVSRGQIGELFF
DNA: TGCAGCGTTTCCAGGGGGCAAATCGGGGAGCTGTTTTTT

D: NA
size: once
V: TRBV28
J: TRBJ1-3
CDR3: CASSRFSGNTIYF
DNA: TGTGCCAGCAGCCGTTTCTCTGGAAACACCATATATTTT

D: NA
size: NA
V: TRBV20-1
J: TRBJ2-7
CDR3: CSVAGPYEQYF
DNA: TGCAGTGTCGCGGGACCCTACGAGCAGTACTTC

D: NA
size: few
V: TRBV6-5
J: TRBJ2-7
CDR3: CASRADRSSYEQYF
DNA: TGTGCCAGCAGAGCGGACCGTAGCTCCTACGAGCAGTACTTC

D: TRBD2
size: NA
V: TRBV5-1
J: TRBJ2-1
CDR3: CASSFGSLAVLYNEQFF
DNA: TGCGCCAGCAGCTTTGGGAGTCTAGCGGTACTCTACAATGAGCAGTTCTTC

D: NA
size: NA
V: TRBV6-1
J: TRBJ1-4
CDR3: CASSFDRLNEKLFF
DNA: TGTGCCAGCAGTTTTGACAGGTTAAATGAAAAACTGTTTTTT

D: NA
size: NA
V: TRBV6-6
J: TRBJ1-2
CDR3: CASSSAPTGPIYTF
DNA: TGTGCCAGCAGTTCCGCACCGACAGGTCCTATCTACACCTTC

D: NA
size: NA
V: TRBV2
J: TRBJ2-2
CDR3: CASGRGSGNSGELFF
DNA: TGTGCCAGCGGACGAGGGTCGGGAAATTCTGGGGAGCTGTTTTTT

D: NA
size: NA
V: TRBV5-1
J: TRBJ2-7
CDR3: CASASWESSYEQYF
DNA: TGCGCCAGCGCTTCTTGGGAGAGCTCCTACGAGCAGTACTTC

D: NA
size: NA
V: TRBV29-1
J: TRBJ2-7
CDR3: CSVEVQTGYEQYF
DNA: TGCAGCGTTGAAGTCCAAACGGGATACGAGCAGTACTTC

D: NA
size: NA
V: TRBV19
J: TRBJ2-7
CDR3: CASSMGTGEVYEQYF
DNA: TGTGCCAGTAGTATGGGAACAGGGGAGGTCTACGAGCAGTACTTC

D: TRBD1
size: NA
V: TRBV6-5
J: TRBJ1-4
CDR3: CASSDGDRGWEKLFF
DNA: TGTGCCAGCAGCGACGGCGACAGGGGATGGGAAAAACTGTTTTTT

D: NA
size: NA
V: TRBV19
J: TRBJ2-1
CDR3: CASSFGAWDEQFF
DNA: TGTGCCAGTAGTTTTGGGGCGTGGGATGAGCAGTTCTTC

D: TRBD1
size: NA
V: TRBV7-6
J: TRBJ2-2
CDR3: CASSLALGFRTGATGELFF
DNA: TGTGCCAGCAGCTTAGCGCTAGGTTTCAGGACAGGAGCCACCGGGGAGCTGTTTTTT

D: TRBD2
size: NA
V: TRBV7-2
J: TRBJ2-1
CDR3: CASSLGASGISNEQFF
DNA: TGTGCCAGCAGCTTAGGGGCTAGCGGGATAAGCAATGAGCAGTTCTTC

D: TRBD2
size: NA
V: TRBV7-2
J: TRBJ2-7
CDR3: CASSPLEGLARTYEQYF
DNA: TGTGCCAGCAGCCCTTTAGAGGGACTAGCGAGGACCTACGAGCAGTACTTC

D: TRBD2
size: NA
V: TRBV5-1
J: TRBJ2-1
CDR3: CASSLAGLGEGEQFF
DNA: TGCGCCAGCAGCTTGGCGGGACTAGGGGAGGGTGAGCAGTTCTTC

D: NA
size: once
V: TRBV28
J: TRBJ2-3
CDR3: CASSSTRGVYTDTQYF
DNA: TGTGCCAGCAGTTCAACCCGCGGAGTATATACAGATACGCAGTATTTT

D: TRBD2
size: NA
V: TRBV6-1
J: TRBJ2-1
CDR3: CASSETGAGDEQFF
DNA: TGTGCCAGCAGTGAAACTGGGGCGGGAGACGAGCAGTTCTTC

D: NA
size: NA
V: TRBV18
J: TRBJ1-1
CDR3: CASSPPGRTEAFF
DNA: TGTGCCAGCTCACCACCGGGGAGAACTGAAGCTTTCTTT

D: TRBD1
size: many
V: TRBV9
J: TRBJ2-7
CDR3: CASSVGTGVYEQYF
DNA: TGTGCCAGCAGCGTAGGGACAGGGGTGTACGAGCAGTACTTC